This TCR beta chain was identified during a study of T cell responses to AZD1222 COVID-19 vaccine. A note on this clone: Its cognate antigen is unknown.

Clones were sequenced by immunoSEQ multiplex PCR, and TCRdb holds only the in-frame ones, with some missing. The sample consists of just over 150,000 clones, approximately 86% of them appearing once. Study observations and caveats: Samples come after the peak T cell response, not at day 14. The study reported that nearly half of spike-specific TCRs target unmutated variant regions. Spike-specific TCR depth and breadth grew after two AZD1222 doses. A mostly white British donor set with more females was recruited, and clonal diversity was possibly underestimated.

After removal of 7 bases from V and 5 bases from J, the junction contained 10 bases not matched to a gene. The germline V gene has CDR1 MNHEY and CDR2 SMNVEV (reference sequence). The CDR3 is made up of 15 amino acids. The specimen was peripheral blood, collected after recovery from COVID-19. This clonotype was sampled from an adult who had recovered from COVID-19. This chain links TRBV27 with TRBJ2-5, with 10 bases aligning to TRBD2. The CDR3, as DNA: TGTGCCAGCACCAATAGCGGGAGGTGGGGGGAGACCCAGTACTTC. Its protein is CASTNSGRWGETQYF.